This TCR beta chain was found in a study of T-cell reconstitution after alpha-beta-depleted transplantation in children. Germline assignment: CDR1 DFQATT and CDR2 SNEGSKA (reference sequence). With 3 bases removed from V and 5 bases from J, the gap between germline ends came to 13 bases. The CDR3 loop spans 13 amino acids. This clonotype was seen ten or more times. TCRbeta library construction was performed incorporating unique molecular identifiers. TCRdb fed the PCR reads into MiXCR, producing one record per CDR3 protein. The sample contains roughly 590,000 distinct CDR3 sequences, 16% of which appear only once.

This clonotype originated in a human donor who donated a stem cell graft to a child with acute myeloid leukemia. V is TRBV20-1 and J is TRBJ1-2; TRBD1 might be the D (5 bases). The starting material was PBMCs from the stem cell graft donor, obtained from the stem cell graft. The CDR3 DNA follows: TGCAGTGCTAGGCCCGGGACGGAATATGGCTACACCTTC. Its translation is CSARPGTEYGYTF.